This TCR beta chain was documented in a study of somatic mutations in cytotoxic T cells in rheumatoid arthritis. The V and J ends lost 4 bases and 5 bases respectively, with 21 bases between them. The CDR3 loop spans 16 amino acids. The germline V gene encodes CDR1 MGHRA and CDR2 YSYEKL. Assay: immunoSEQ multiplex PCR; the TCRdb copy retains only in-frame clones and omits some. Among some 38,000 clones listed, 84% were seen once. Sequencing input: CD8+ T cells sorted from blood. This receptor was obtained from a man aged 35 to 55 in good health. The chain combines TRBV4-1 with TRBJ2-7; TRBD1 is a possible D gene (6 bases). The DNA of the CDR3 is TGCGCCAGCAGCCCCACAACAGGGATCCCCTCACACGAGCAGTACTTC. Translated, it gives CASSPTTGIPSHEQYF.